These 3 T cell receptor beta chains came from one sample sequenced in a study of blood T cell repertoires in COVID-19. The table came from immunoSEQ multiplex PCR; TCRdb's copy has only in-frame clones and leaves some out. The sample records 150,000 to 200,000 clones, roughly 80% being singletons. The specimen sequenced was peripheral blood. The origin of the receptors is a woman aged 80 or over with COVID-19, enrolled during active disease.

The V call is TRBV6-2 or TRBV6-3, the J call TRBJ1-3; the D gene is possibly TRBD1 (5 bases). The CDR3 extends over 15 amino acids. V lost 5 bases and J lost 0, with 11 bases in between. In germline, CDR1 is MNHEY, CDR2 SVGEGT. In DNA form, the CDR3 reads TGTGCCAGCAGTGACCAGGGACTCTCTGGAAACACCATATATTTT. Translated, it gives CASSDQGLSGNTIYF.

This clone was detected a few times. In nucleotides, the CDR3 is TGTGCCAGCAGTTTAAGCGGGGGCCCGATTTATGGCTACACCTTC. Translating gives CASSLSGGPIYGYTF. V is TRBV27 and J is TRBJ1-2; possibly TRBD1 for D (6 bases). Germline V gene sequence: CDR1 MNHEY, CDR2 SMNVEV (reference sequence). V was cut by 2 bases and J by 5 bases, with 15 bases left in between. The CDR3 extends over 15 amino acids.

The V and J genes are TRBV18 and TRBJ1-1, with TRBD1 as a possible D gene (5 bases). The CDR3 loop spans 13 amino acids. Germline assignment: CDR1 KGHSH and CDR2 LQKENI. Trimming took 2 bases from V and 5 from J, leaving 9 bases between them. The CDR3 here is CASSPWGGTEAFF. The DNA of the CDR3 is TGTGCCAGCTCACCATGGGGGGGTACTGAAGCTTTCTTT.